This T cell receptor beta chain was sequenced for a study of CD8 T cells in ankylosing spondylitis. This clonotype was observed a handful of times. The antigen is undetermined. The CDR3 is made up of 14 amino acids. In germline, CDR1 is MDHEN, CDR2 SYDVKM. V gave up 6 bases and J gave up 6 bases; unmatched junction bases: 11. Via MiXCR, TCRdb re-called the 5' RACE reads, giving one row per CDR3 protein. The sample records around 440,000 distinct CDR3 sequences, more than 15% being singletons. Study conclusions and caveats: Seven to nine highly homologous variants formed a TCR beta motif that appeared characteristic of ankylosing spondylitis blood.

This TCR was recovered from a male donor with ankylosing spondylitis. The chain employs TRBV28 and TRBJ2-7; 7 nucleotides match TRBD2. Sequenced input: blood, either unsorted or a sorted T cell fraction (not recorded which). The CDR3 nucleotides are TGTGCCAGCAGCCCGGGCTCCCCGGGAGGCGAGCAGTACTTC. Translating it yields CASSPGSPGGEQYF.